This is a list of T cell receptor beta chains from one sample in a study of blood T cell repertoires in COVID-19. The repertoire was sequenced with immunoSEQ multiplex PCR; TCRdb's copy has only in-frame clones and lacks some. The sample shows 140,000 to 150,000 clones, roughly 84% of them seen only once. Sequencing was carried out using PBMCs or T cells enriched from blood (not recorded which). All receptors derive from a woman in her 50s who had been exposed to COVID-19. Both conserved end residues are trimmed from each CDR3.

J gene: TRBJ2-7
V gene: TRBV2
CDR3 protein: ASREPLREQY

J gene: TRBJ2-2
V gene: TRBV14
CDR3 protein: ASSPMQGGTGELF

J gene: TRBJ2-7
V gene: TRBV30
CDR3 protein: AWSVNRGYEQY

J gene: TRBJ2-1
V gene: TRBV15
CDR3 protein: ATSRDRLATF

J gene: TRBJ2-1
V gene: TRBV25-1
CDR3 protein: ASSGGQRDYNEQF

J gene: TRBJ1-1
V gene: TRBV10-3
CDR3 protein: AISPRGDTEAF

J gene: TRBJ2-7
V gene: TRBV19
CDR3 protein: ATGQGAYEQY

J gene: TRBJ2-7
V gene: TRBV9
CDR3 protein: AAVGVREQY

J gene: TRBJ2-5
V gene: TRBV2
CDR3 protein: ASRSRTGVGETQY

J gene: TRBJ2-2
V gene: TRBV19
CDR3 protein: ASSTYTLGGELF

J gene: TRBJ2-5
V gene: TRBV3-1/TRBV3-2
CDR3 protein: ASSQGGRTGARETQY

J gene: TRBJ2-1
V gene: TRBV5-1
CDR3 protein: ASSLAGFNNEQF

J gene: TRBJ1-2
V gene: TRBV28
CDR3 protein: ASSLPNRDGYT

J gene: TRBJ2-5
V gene: TRBV18
CDR3 protein: ASSQRGGGEETQY

J gene: TRBJ1-2
V gene: TRBV4-1
CDR3 protein: ASSQAGTGGVAGYT

J gene: TRBJ1-2
V gene: TRBV2
CDR3 protein: ASSGTETNYGYT

J gene: TRBJ1-2
V gene: TRBV5-1
CDR3 protein: ASSYSGTRDNYGYT

J gene: TRBJ1-5
V gene: TRBV7-9
CDR3 protein: ASSLGILGSSRNQPQH

J gene: TRBJ1-5
V gene: TRBV6-4
CDR3 protein: ASSDSTGGNQPQH

J gene: TRBJ2-5
V gene: TRBV3-1/TRBV3-2
CDR3 protein: ASSQWTSGRAQQETQY

J gene: TRBJ2-2
V gene: TRBV19
CDR3 protein: ASTSNRAATGELF

J gene: TRBJ1-1
V gene: TRBV5-1
CDR3 protein: ASSSYARGPTEAF

J gene: TRBJ2-3
V gene: TRBV11-2
CDR3 protein: ASSFAGRGGFTDTQY

J gene: TRBJ2-1
V gene: TRBV3-1/TRBV3-2
CDR3 protein: ASSPLGAGALYNEQF

J gene: TRBJ1-3
V gene: TRBV7-9
CDR3 protein: ASSLERGSGNTIY

J gene: TRBJ2-1
V gene: TRBV6-2/TRBV6-3
CDR3 protein: ASSYSRGSLLGEQF

J gene: TRBJ2-1
V gene: TRBV2
CDR3 protein: ASRDTGKDEQF

J gene: TRBJ1-1
V gene: TRBV7-9
CDR3 protein: ASSRQGRTEAF

J gene: TRBJ2-5
V gene: TRBV2
CDR3 protein: ASSPLGLAGLYQETQY

J gene: TRBJ2-7
V gene: TRBV4-2
CDR3 protein: ASSRRRDSLDYEQY

J gene: TRBJ1-2
V gene: TRBV20-1
CDR3 protein: SASPDTTRGRNYGYT

J gene: TRBJ2-7
V gene: TRBV7-9
CDR3 protein: ASSPTGRGFSYEQY

J gene: TRBJ1-1
V gene: TRBV7-8
CDR3 protein: ASSSQGGFGEAF

J gene: TRBJ2-7
V gene: TRBV5-6
CDR3 protein: ASSPGMDYEQY

J gene: TRBJ1-6
V gene: TRBV6-5
CDR3 protein: ASSYSGGPNSPLH

J gene: TRBJ2-1
V gene: TRBV9
CDR3 protein: ASSVDEAQYNEQF

J gene: TRBJ1-3
V gene: TRBV5-5
CDR3 protein: ASSLDGFSGNTIY

J gene: TRBJ1-5
V gene: TRBV19
CDR3 protein: ASSQPGQGGAQPQH

J gene: TRBJ1-5
V gene: TRBV19
CDR3 protein: ASSFQSQGYQPQH

J gene: TRBJ1-1
V gene: TRBV14
CDR3 protein: ASSSIGQGNTEAF

J gene: TRBJ2-7
V gene: TRBV19
CDR3 protein: ATRQGAYEQY

J gene: TRBJ1-5
V gene: TRBV12-5
CDR3 protein: ASGFDRLGQPQH

J gene: TRBJ2-7
V gene: TRBV4-3
CDR3 protein: ASSHSGGYEQY

J gene: TRBJ2-3
V gene: TRBV11-3
CDR3 protein: ASSLVRGGTQY

J gene: TRBJ2-7
V gene: TRBV7-2
CDR3 protein: ASSPGTDPSEQY

J gene: TRBJ2-2
V gene: TRBV19
CDR3 protein: ASRPNIGGQNTGELF

J gene: TRBJ2-2
V gene: TRBV4-2
CDR3 protein: ASSQVGRGGTGELF

J gene: TRBJ1-2
V gene: TRBV5-1
CDR3 protein: ASSTPDRANYGYT

J gene: TRBJ2-1
V gene: TRBV27
CDR3 protein: ASTHTGNEQF

J gene: TRBJ1-1
V gene: TRBV5-1
CDR3 protein: ASSSIAWGDGNTEAF

J gene: TRBJ2-1
V gene: TRBV12-5
CDR3 protein: ASVGRGNLDNEQF

J gene: TRBJ1-5
V gene: TRBV27
CDR3 protein: ASSLQGTEPQH

J gene: TRBJ2-1
V gene: TRBV11-3
CDR3 protein: ASSNRDRGIYEQF

J gene: TRBJ1-6
V gene: TRBV10-1
CDR3 protein: ASSKNRASPLH

J gene: TRBJ2-7
V gene: TRBV9
CDR3 protein: ASSVAPEDFSEQY

J gene: TRBJ2-1
V gene: TRBV6-2/TRBV6-3
CDR3 protein: ASSPLRTSRGEQF

J gene: TRBJ1-6
V gene: TRBV7-2
CDR3 protein: ASSLLRVSYNSPLH

J gene: TRBJ1-2
V gene: TRBV7-2
CDR3 protein: ASSLAWVGGQSGYGYT

J gene: TRBJ1-2
V gene: TRBV7-9
CDR3 protein: ASSLNRQGAIYGYT

J gene: TRBJ2-7
V gene: TRBV9
CDR3 protein: ASSAPLVPYEQY